Below, 32 T cell receptor beta chains from the same sample are listed, as sequenced in a study of T cells after somatic rescue of genetic block (dated by TCRdb to 2018 to 2020). Receptor libraries were prepared by the immunoSEQ multiplex PCR assay. Held by TCRdb, this immuneACCESS table contains in-frame sequences only and omits some clones. Under half of the omission traces to an unresolved V gene where checked; the cause of the rest is unknown. The sample table shows approximately 65,000 clones, and 92% are seen once. The leading ten clones occupy 2.5% to 3.5% of the sample. Sequencing was performed on peripheral blood mononuclear cells (PBMCs). The receptors come from a man aged 40-55 years.

The gene calls are TRBV5-4 and TRBJ2-4, with a weak D call TRBD1 (7 bases). V dropped 3 bases and J dropped 0 bases, with 10 bases sitting between them. The CDR3 spans 15 residues. CDR1 and CDR2 from the germline V gene are SGHNT and YYREEE (reference sequence). CDR3 nucleotides: TGTGCCAGCAGCTCCCAGGGGGGAGCCAAAAACATTCAGTACTTC. Encoded protein: CASSSQGGAKNIQYF. Full variable domain (remainder filled in from reference TRBV5-4 and TRBJ2-4): ETGVTQSPTHLIKTRGQQVTLRCSSQSGHNTVSWYQQALGQGPQFIFQYYREEENGRGNFPPRFSGLQFPNYSSELNVNALELDDSALYLCASSSQGGAKNIQYFGAGTRLSVL.

V is TRBV7-6 and J is TRBJ1-1, with 7 bases aligning to TRBD1. This CDR3 contains 15 residues. Germline values: CDR1 SGHVS, CDR2 FNYEAQ. Losses at the gene ends were 1 base for V and 1 base for J; bases not matched to a gene: 3. The CDR3 sequence is CASSLEDRANTEAFF. The CDR3 region has the DNA TGTGCCAGCAGCTTAGAAGACAGGGCGAACACTGAAGCTTTCTTT. The whole variable domain, filled in from reference TRBV7-6 and TRBJ1-1, reads GAGVSQSPRYKVTKRGQDVALRCDPISGHVSLYWYRQALGQGPEFLTYFNYEAQQDKSGLPNDRFSAERPEGSISTLTIQRTEQRDSAMYRCASSLEDRANTEAFFGQGTRLTVV.

The chain combines TRBV2 with TRBJ2-1, with D hard to call. Trimming left V 2 bases short and J 11 bases short, with 13 bases between. The CDR3 loop spans 13 amino acids. Germline loops: CDR1 SNHLY, CDR2 FYNNEI. The CDR3 DNA reads as TGTGCCAGCAGTGAATCCTTCTGGAGTAAGCAGTTCTTC. Its protein product is CASSESFWSKQFF.

The rearrangement joins TRBV2 to TRBJ2-3, with TRBD2 matching 9 bases. CDR3 size: 15 residues. Germline loops: CDR1 SNHLY, CDR2 FYNNEI. Trimming removed 6 bases from V and 4 bases from J; junction bases left unmatched: 8. CDR3 loop: CASSPTSGGPDTQYF. CDR3 coding DNA: TGTGCCAGCAGCCCGACTAGCGGCGGCCCAGATACGCAGTATTTT.

The rearrangement joins TRBV30 to TRBJ1-6, with a possible D match to TRBD1 (5 bases). This CDR3 comprises 14 residues. V lost 3 bases to trimming and J lost 6 bases, with 12 bases between them. CDR1 and CDR2 (germline): GTSNPN, SVGIG (reference sequence). In DNA form, the CDR3 reads TGTGCCTGGAGGGCGCGCAGGGCTAATTCACCCCTCCACTTT. Translating it yields CAWRARRANSPLHF. Using reference TRBV30 and TRBJ1-6 for the parts outside the CDR3, the full variable domain is SQTIHQWPATLVQPVGSPLSLECTVEGTSNPNLYWYRQAAGRGLQLLFYSVGIGQISSEVPQNLSASRPQDRQFILSSKKLLLSDSGFYLCAWRARRANSPLHFGNGTRLTVT.

This chain joins TRBV9 and TRBJ2-5; 7 positions match TRBD1. This CDR3 has 14 amino acids. The V segment lost 0 bases and the J segment 2 bases; nucleotides outside the gene matches: 1. Germline-derived CDR1 and CDR2 are SGDLS and YYNGEE. CDR3 protein: CASSVGGQQETQYF. The CDR3 DNA follows: TGTGCCAGCAGCGTAGGGGGACAGCAAGAGACCCAGTACTTC.

The chain couples TRBV4-2 to TRBJ2-3; 9 bases line up with TRBD2. The V gene's germline CDR1 is LGHNA and CDR2 YNFKEQ. The junction had 8 bases not matched to a gene; V was cut back by 2 bases and J by 2 bases. The CDR3 has 17 amino acids. The CDR3 sequence is CASSQKGSGSATDTQYF. DNA of the CDR3: TGTGCCAGCAGCCAAAAGGGTAGCGGGAGTGCCACAGATACGCAGTATTTT.

This chain connects TRBV9 to TRBJ1-6; a possible D gene is TRBD1 (6 bases). The V end lost 0 bases, the J end lost 13 bases, and 14 bases lay between the germline ends. Germline loops: CDR1 SGDLS, CDR2 YYNGEE. The CDR3 consists of 14 residues. The CDR3 loop is CASSVAQGPAPLHF. Here the CDR3 DNA reads TGTGCCAGCAGCGTAGCACAGGGACCGGCGCCCCTCCACTTT.

This clone was found once. The V call is TRBV9, the J call TRBJ2-3; D gene uncertain. The V gene's germline CDR1 is SGDLS and CDR2 YYNGEE. The germline V and J ends were trimmed by 2 bases and 9 bases, with 13 bases remaining between them. The CDR3 is 13 residues long. The CDR3 DNA follows: TGTGCCAGCAGCGTGTATGTGGCTACGACGCAGTATTTT. It encodes CASSVYVATTQYF.

The chain uses TRBV7-2 and TRBJ2-5; the D gene could be TRBD1 or TRBD2 (6 bases each). The assigned J gene may be wrong: the sequence end matches TRBJ2-7 better. Germline V CDR1 and CDR2: SGHTA, FQGNSA. This CDR3 has 17 residues. DNA of the CDR3: TGTGCCAGCAGCTCTCCCCCGGAGGGGGGTGCCCCCTACGAGCAGTACTTC. This gives the protein CASSSPPEGGAPYEQYF.

The chain has TRBV6-6 and TRBJ1-5; D is ambiguous. Per the germline V gene, CDR1 is MNHNY and CDR2 is SVGAGI (reference sequence). The CDR3 extends over 14 amino acids. V was pared by 6 bases and J by 5 bases, with 14 bases between. CDR3 sequence: CASSHGRKDQPQHF. CDR3 DNA sequence: TGTGCCAGCAGCCACGGACGGAAAGATCAGCCCCAGCATTTT.

The chain combines TRBV27 with TRBJ2-7; tentative D call: TRBD2 (7 bases). Germline assignment: CDR1 MNHEY and CDR2 SMNVEV (reference sequence). Trimming left V 0 bases short and J 6 bases short, with 12 bases between. This CDR3 spans 14 amino acids. In DNA, the CDR3 is TGTGCCAGCAGTTTATCGGGGAGGGGGTTCGAGCAGTACTTC. Residues: CASSLSGRGFEQYF.

With respect to this clone: At one end, the junction sequence differs from germline, possibly due to a read error. The rearrangement uses TRBV15 and TRBJ2-7, with D possibly being TRBD2 (5 bases). Germline V gene data show CDR1 as LNHNV and CDR2 as YYDKDF (reference sequence). CDR3 size: 13 residues. CDR3 coding DNA: TGTACCACCAGCAGAGAAGGCCCGGGAGAGCAGTACTTC. It yields the protein CTTSREGPGEQYF.

The gene calls are TRBV5-4 and TRBJ1-6, with 7 bases aligning to TRBD1. This CDR3 has 15 residues. V lost 2 bases and J lost 3; bases outside the gene matches: 2. Germline V gene lookup returns CDR1 SGHNT and CDR2 YYREEE (reference sequence). CDR3 bases: TGTGCCAGCAGCTTCCGGGACAGCTATAATTCACCCCTCCACTTT. This translates into CASSFRDSYNSPLHF.

V usage is TRBV6-5 and J usage is TRBJ2-5; D is perhaps TRBD1 (5 bases). The germline V gene has CDR1 MNHEY and CDR2 SVGAGI. The CDR3 totals 16 residues. V lost 0 bases to trimming and J lost 5 bases, with 16 bases between them. CDR3: CASSYSAGWAGETQYF. The CDR3 DNA reads TGTGCCAGCAGTTACTCGGCAGGGTGGGCTGGGGAGACCCAGTACTTC.

CDR3 bases: TGCGCCAGCTTCCCAAGACCCCCGGGGTACATTCAGTACTTC. Amino acid sequence: CASFPRPPGYIQYF. The gene calls are TRBV5-1 and TRBJ2-4; D may be TRBD2 (5 bases). Trimming removed 7 bases from V and 8 bases from J, with 19 bases in between. The CDR3 is made up of 14 amino acids. CDR1 and CDR2 from the germline V gene are SGHRS and YFSETQ. Full variable domain (outside the CDR3, taken from reference TRBV5-1 and TRBJ2-4): KAGVTQTPRYLIKTRGQQVTLSCSPISGHRSVSWYQQTPGQGLQFLFEYFSETQRNKGNFPGRFSGRQFSNSRSEMNVSTLELGDSALYLCASFPRPPGYIQYFGAGTRLSVL.

The gene calls are TRBV5-4 and TRBJ2-1; 7 bases match TRBD1. The trim removed 0 bases at V and 7 bases at J, leaving 4 bases unmatched. Germline lookup yields CDR1 SGHNT and CDR2 YYREEE (reference sequence). The CDR3 has 14 residues. DNA for the CDR3: TGTGCCAGCAGCTTGGGACAGGGAATAAATGAGCAGTTCTTC. It yields the protein CASSLGQGINEQFF.

J is TRBJ1-6 and V is TRBV9; 8 nucleotides agree with TRBD1. The trim removed 3 bases at V and 7 bases at J, leaving 6 bases unmatched. The CDR3 covers 15 residues. The V gene's germline CDR1 is SGDLS and CDR2 YYNGEE. CDR3 amino acids: CASSDRDRQNSPLHF. The CDR3, as DNA: TGTGCCAGCAGCGACAGGGACAGGCAAAATTCACCCCTCCACTTT.

V gene TRBV6-1 combines with J gene TRBJ2-3; TRBD1 matches at 9 bases. J was trimmed by 3 bases and V by 4 bases; bases with no gene match: 8. CDR1 is MNHNS and CDR2 is SASEGT in the germline V gene. This CDR3 region has 16 residues. The CDR3 region has the DNA TGTGCCAGCAGTGGTAACAGGGGGCTTGGGACAGATACGCAGTATTTT. It is translated as CASSGNRGLGTDTQYF.

CDR3 sequence reads: CASSQESGGVSGRETQYF. CDR3 in DNA: TGCGCCAGCAGCCAAGAGTCGGGCGGGGTTAGCGGAAGGGAGACCCAGTACTTC. The rearrangement joins TRBV4-1 to TRBJ2-5, with a tentative D call TRBD2 (6 bases). Trimming removed 0 bases at V and 5 bases at J, with 22 bases between. The CDR3 contains 18 residues. CDR1 is MGHRA, CDR2 YSYEKL, per germline.

The chain uses TRBV5-6 and TRBJ1-5, with D hard to call. The germline gives CDR1 SGHDT, CDR2 YYEEEE. The CDR3 is made up of 14 amino acids. The V gene lost 4 bases and the J gene lost 4 bases, with 12 bases spanning the gap. In nucleotides, the CDR3 is TGTGCCAGCAGCACCCTTCACGGGAATCAGCCCCAGCATTTT. This gives the protein CASSTLHGNQPQHF.

V gene TRBV10-1 combines with J gene TRBJ2-1; TRBD2 matches at 8 bases. CDR1 and CDR2 (germline): WNHNN, SYGVQD (reference sequence). V shed 5 bases, J shed 4 bases, and the junction held 4 bases outside the gene matches. CDR3 length: 14 amino acids. The CDR3 region is CASSLSGGYNEQFF. The DNA for the CDR3 is TGCGCCAGCAGTCTCAGCGGGGGATACAATGAGCAGTTCTTC.

This clone showed up just once. The rearrangement joins TRBV7-9 to TRBJ2-2; 7 positions match TRBD1. The germline V gene has CDR1 SEHNR and CDR2 FQNEAQ (reference sequence). Unmatched junction bases numbered 5, after V lost 6 bases and J lost 4 bases. The CDR3 consists of 14 residues. The CDR3 region is CASRRTGRTGELFF. The CDR3 nucleotides read TGTGCCAGCAGAAGGACAGGTCGCACCGGGGAGCTGTTTTTT.

Only one count was recorded for this clone. This sequence joins TRBV6-6 and TRBJ1-1; no clear D gene. In germline, CDR1 is MNHNY, CDR2 SVGAGI (reference sequence). The CDR3 is made up of 16 amino acids. V was cut by 0 bases and J by 0 bases, with 11 bases left in between. CDR3 protein: CASSYSTYSLNTEAFF. The CDR3 nucleotides read TGTGCCAGCAGTTACTCTACATACAGCCTGAACACTGAAGCTTTCTTT.

The rearrangement joins TRBV5-6 to TRBJ2-7; no firm D call. The CDR3 extends over 13 amino acids. The germline V and J ends were trimmed by 0 bases and 6 bases, with 10 bases remaining between them. Germline V CDR1 and CDR2: SGHDT, YYEEEE. In DNA form, the CDR3 reads TGTGCCAGCAGCTTGGTCCCCAACGGCGAGCAGTACTTC. Protein product: CASSLVPNGEQYF.

The chain links TRBV7-9 to TRBJ2-1, with unresolved D. CDR1 SEHNR and CDR2 FQNEAQ come from the germline V gene (reference sequence). Trimming took 2 bases from V and 0 from J, leaving 5 bases between them. CDR3 length: 14 residues. DNA of the CDR3: TGTGCCAGCAGCTTACCGAGCTCCTACAATGAGCAGTTCTTC. This codes for CASSLPSSYNEQFF.

This sequence joins TRBV2 and TRBJ2-7; weak D call: TRBD2 (5 bases). There are 15 residues in the CDR3. The germline V gene encodes CDR1 SNHLY and CDR2 FYNNEI. The ends were cut back, 3 bases at V and 2 bases at J, with 14 bases in the middle. CDR3 in amino acids: CASSERASITYEQYF. CDR3 nucleotides: TGTGCCAGCAGTGAGAGGGCTTCAATTACCTACGAGCAGTACTTC. Supplemented by reference TRBV2 and TRBJ2-7, the full variable domain reads EPEVTQTPSHQVTQMGQEVILRCVPISNHLYFYWYRQILGQKVEFLVSFYNNEISEKSEIFDDQFSVERPDGSNFTLKIRSTKLEDSAMYFCASSERASITYEQYFGPGTRLTVT.

This chain connects TRBV9 to TRBJ2-5; D is unclear. The CDR3 runs to 14 residues. Trimming took 0 bases from V and 1 from J, leaving 7 bases between them. In germline, CDR1 is SGDLS, CDR2 YYNGEE. The CDR3 sequence: CASSVGGLQETQYF. The CDR3 DNA is TGTGCCAGCAGCGTAGGTGGGCTCCAAGAGACCCAGTACTTC.

This clone occurred once. The chain recombines TRBV4-3 with TRBJ1-4; D is unresolved. Trimming shortened V by 3 bases and J by 7 bases, and 6 bases separated the two germline ends. This CDR3 has 12 residues. The V gene's germline CDR1 is LGHNA and CDR2 YSLEER. Written as DNA, the CDR3 is TGCGCCAGCAGCCACATGGGTGAAAAACTGTTTTTT. Encoded protein: CASSHMGEKLFF.

The genes are TRBV5-6 and TRBJ1-5, with TRBD1 identical over 8 bases. Germline trimming cut 4 bases from V and 0 bases from J; bases unmatched to any gene: 3. The CDR3 covers 15 residues. Germline V gives CDR1 SGHDT, CDR2 YYEEEE. The CDR3 DNA reads TGTGCCAGCAGCCCCGGGACAGGTAGCAATCAGCCCCAGCATTTT. Translated: CASSPGTGSNQPQHF.

V and J are TRBV6-5 and TRBJ2-1; the match to TRBD2 covers 13 bases. V gave up 6 bases and J gave up 8 bases; unmatched junction bases: 7. Germline V gene lookup returns CDR1 MNHEY and CDR2 SVGAGI. This CDR3 is 15 amino acids long. CDR3 amino acids: CASSLLAGGPYEQFF. The CDR3 bases are TGTGCCAGCAGCCTACTAGCGGGAGGGCCTTATGAGCAGTTCTTC.

The J gene is TRBJ2-7, the V gene TRBV4-3; 7 bases are a match to TRBD1. This CDR3 is built from 15 residues. Germline CDR1 reads LGHNA; CDR2 reads YSLEER. V lost 3 bases, J lost 2 bases, and 7 bases stayed unmatched. CDR3 DNA sequence: TGCGCCAGCAGCCACGCCAGACAGGGAACCTACGAGCAGTACTTC. As protein: CASSHARQGTYEQYF.